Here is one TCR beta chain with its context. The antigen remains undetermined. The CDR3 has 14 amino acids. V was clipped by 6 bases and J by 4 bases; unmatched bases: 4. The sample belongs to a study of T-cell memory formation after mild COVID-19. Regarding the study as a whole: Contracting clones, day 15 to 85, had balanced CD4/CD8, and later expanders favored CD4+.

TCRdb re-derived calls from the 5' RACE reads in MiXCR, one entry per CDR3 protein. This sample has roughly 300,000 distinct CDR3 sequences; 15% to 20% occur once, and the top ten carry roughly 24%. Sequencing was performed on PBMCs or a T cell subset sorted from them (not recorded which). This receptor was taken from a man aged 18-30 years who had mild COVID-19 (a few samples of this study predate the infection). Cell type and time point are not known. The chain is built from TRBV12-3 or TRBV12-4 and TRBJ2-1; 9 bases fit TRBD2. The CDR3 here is CASRLTSGYNEQFF. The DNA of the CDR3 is TGTGCCAGCAGGCTGACTAGCGGATACAATGAGCAGTTCTTC.